The T cell receptor (beta chain) under discussion was sequenced for a study of regulatory T cells in long-lasting Graves disease. Construction of the TCR beta libraries employed iRepertoire HTBI primers in conjunction with Arm-PCR of CDR3 regions. MiXCR was run by TCRdb on the multiplex PCR reads, yielding one entry per CDR3 protein. The sample consists of 350,000 to 450,000 distinct CDR3 sequences, 10% to 15% of them appearing once. This clonotype came up many times. Stated time point: newly diagnosed GD, antithyroid drugs for less than 3 months. The TCR library was prepared using RNA isolated from PBMCs. These data also featured in a second study, about T cells in Graves' hyperthyroidism and ophthalmopathy.

The receptor's source is a woman aged 18 to 35 with Graves disease. The sequenced sample was peripheral blood mononuclear cells (PBMCs), obtained at new diagnosis, from a patient treated with antithyroid drugs.

The CDR3 DNA is TGTGCCAGCGGTTCTAGCGGGAGTATGTACGAGCAGTACTTC. Translation gives CASGSSGSMYEQYF. This chain joins TRBV28 and TRBJ2-7; the match to TRBD2 covers 10 bases. Looked up from germline, CDR1 is MDHEN and CDR2 is SYDVKM. With 8 bases clipped from V and 4 bases from J, the junction kept 8 bases outside the gene matches. The CDR3 has 14 residues. Full variable domain (missing parts from reference TRBV28 and TRBJ2-7): DVKVTQSSRYLVKRTGEKVFLECVQDMDHENMFWYRQDPGLGLRLIYFSYDVKMKEKGDIPEGYSVSREKKERFSLILESASTNQTSMYLCASGSSGSMYEQYFGPGTRLTVT.